This entry is about one T cell receptor beta chain. Its antigen is undetermined. The data stem from a study of cytomegalovirus exposure and HLA in healthy donors. V was trimmed by 3 bases and J by 9 bases, leaving 15 bases between them. Per germline, CDR1 MDHEN and CDR2 SYDVKM. This CDR3 contains 14 residues. The donors belonged to the roughly 110-subject validation cohort, separate from the approximately 670-subject first cohort. TCRdb keeps only in-frame clones here, not all; method: immunoSEQ multiplex PCR. Counted here are approximately 240,000 clones, around nine tenths occurring once; the ten biggest clones make up about 1%. Study findings and constraints: Reportedly, diagnosis of cytomegalovirus status by the classifier showed high specificity and sensitivity. One later analysis, an examination of the approximately 120 validation repertoires, found that first-cohort TCR clusters tended to co-occur in them. Researchers counted roughly 150 TCR beta chains as cytomegalovirus-associated.

The TCR was taken from a woman aged 18 to 35 in good health and CMV-seronegative. The chain employs TRBV28 and TRBJ1-5; the D gene is possibly TRBD1 (5 bases). Sequenced sample: PBMCs. CDR3 region: CASSLGGPTSPQHF. The CDR3 DNA reads as TGTGCCAGCAGTTTGGGGGGACCGACTTCGCCCCAGCATTTT.